This TCR beta chain was identified during a study of identical twins. Whole-study results and caveats: Cord blood beta clonotypes that were abundant carried fewer insertions, and memory repertoires showed no such trend.

A universal primer site was incorporated via template switching, and the cDNA contained unique molecular identifiers. One entry per CDR3 protein results from TCRdb running MiXCR on the 5' RACE reads. The sample holds 200,000 to 300,000 distinct CDR3 sequences; approximately 6.8% are singletons and the top ten take around 5.4%. This clonotype was picked up many times. What it binds is unknown. In addition, the sample was reused for a study of yellow fever vaccine responses in identical twins.

Sequencing used CD8+ T cells sorted from blood. This receptor was taken from a woman between 18 and 29 years old in good health.

CDR3 DNA sequence: TGTGCCACAGAGGGACAGGACAATCAGCCCCAGCATTTT. Its protein product is CATEGQDNQPQHF. V usage is TRBV15 and J usage is TRBJ1-5; TRBD1 agrees at 8 bases. The J segment lost 3 bases and the V segment lost 9 bases, leaving 4 bases of the junction unmatched. This CDR3 spans 13 amino acids. Germline V lookup: CDR1 LNHNV, CDR2 YYDKDF (reference sequence).